One and the same sample provided the 29 T cell receptor beta chains below, sequenced in a study of T cell clonality in common variable immunodeficiency. No antigen has been identified for these receptors. The method was immunoSEQ multiplex PCR; TCRdb's version includes in-frame clones alone and lacks a portion of them. This sample has tens of thousands of clones, each found more than once. Broader study findings: Fewer deletions and N-nucleotide insertions were reportedly seen in common variable immunodeficiency TCR beta sequences.

Sequenced: peripheral blood mononuclear cells. Source of these receptors: a human donor with common variable immunodeficiency.

This clone has a count of ten or more. The read terminates 3 residues before the CDR3 end, so the remaining end is supplied by the germline J gene. The J gene is TRBJ2-4, the V gene TRBV20-1; 8 nucleotides align to TRBD1. Germline CDR1 reads DFQATT; CDR2 reads SNEGSKA (reference sequence). The CDR3 contains 13 residues. V gave up 7 bases and J gave up 3 bases; unmatched junction bases: 5. CDR3 DNA, as far as it was read: TGCAGTGTTTTACAGGGGGACAAAAACATT. Translating it yields CSVLQGDKNI. The full CDR3 sequence reads CSVLQGDKNIQYF.

Notes on this clone: The read halts 3 residues ahead of the CDR3 end, with the missing end drawn from the germline J gene. The chain recombines TRBV20-1 with TRBJ2-3; D gene ambiguous. The germline CDR1 and CDR2 sequences are DFQATT and SNEGSKA (reference sequence). The CDR3 totals 12 residues. The ends were cut back, 4 bases at V and 3 bases at J, with 8 bases in the middle. The CDR3 DNA, read in part, is TGCAGTGCTATAGTTATGACAGATACG. This translates into CSAIVMTDT. Given in full, the CDR3 is CSAIVMTDTQYF.

This clone was detected ten times or more. Sequencing ends 3 residues short of the CDR3 end; the germline J gene provides the rest. V is TRBV6-2 or TRBV6-3 and J is TRBJ1-5, with 7 bases identical to TRBD1. There are 13 residues in the CDR3. The germline gives CDR1 MNHEY, CDR2 SVGEGT. V gave up 10 bases and J gave up 7 bases; unmatched junction bases: 10. The DNA read from the CDR3 is TGTGCCACCTGCGACAGGGTACAACAGCCC. It codes for CATCDRVQQP. The whole CDR3 sequence reads CATCDRVQQPQHF.

This clone was detected ten times or more. The read halts 3 residues ahead of the CDR3 end, with the missing end drawn from the germline J gene. J is TRBJ1-1 and V is TRBV18; tentatively, D is TRBD1 (5 bases). The CDR3 totals 12 residues. Looked up from germline, CDR1 is KGHSH and CDR2 is LQKENI. V lost 6 bases to trimming and J lost 6 bases, with 11 bases between them. The covered CDR3 bases are TGTGCCAGCTCCCCGGACACCGCTGAA. This sequence encodes CASSPDTAE. The full CDR3 sequence reads CASSPDTAEAFF.

This clone was detected ten times or more. Read data end 3 residues before the CDR3 end; the end is taken from the germline J gene. The chain carries TRBV7-9 and TRBJ2-1; tentatively, D is TRBD1 or TRBD2 (6 bases each). From germline, CDR1 is SEHNR and CDR2 FQNEAQ (reference sequence). V was clipped by 5 bases and J by 6 bases, with 17 bases between them. The CDR3 sequence is 15 residues long. Partial CDR3 DNA: TGTGCCAGCAGCCCTTCGAGGAGGGGGATCAATGAG. This codes for CASSPSRRGINE. The full CDR3 reads CASSPSRRGINEQFF.

This clone was counted at least ten times. The CDR3 goes on 3 residues after the read ends, and that part is filled in from the germline J gene. The rearrangement uses TRBV19 and TRBJ1-5; 8 bases agree with TRBD1. With V trimmed by 5 bases and J by 1 base, 16 bases remained unmatched. Germline CDR1 reads LNHDA; CDR2 reads SQIVND (reference sequence). The CDR3 is 19 amino acids. This CDR3 reads CASSLLRDRLEFSNQPQHF. The sequenced CDR3 bases are TGTGCCAGTAGTTTGCTCCGGGACAGGCTTGAATTCAGCAATCAGCCC.

The sample holds many counts of this clone. The read is 3 residues too short to cover the CDR3 end, so that end is filled in from the germline J gene. The chain couples TRBV20-1 to TRBJ2-5, with unresolved D. Germline V CDR1 and CDR2: DFQATT, SNEGSKA (reference sequence). The CDR3 consists of 11 residues. Trimming stripped 7 bases from V and 2 bases from J, with 8 bases between. CDR3 sequence reads: CSGRVQETQYF. The DNA read from the CDR3 is TGCAGTGGACGGGTTCAAGAGACC.

Ten or more counts support this clone. Read data end 3 residues before the CDR3 end; the end is taken from the germline J gene. The rearrangement links TRBV19 to TRBJ1-5; D gene uncertain. Per germline, CDR1 LNHDA and CDR2 SQIVND (reference sequence). This CDR3 is built from 13 residues. V dropped 3 bases and J dropped 2 bases, with 5 bases sitting between them. The CDR3 bases that were read are TGTGCCAGTAGTATCCGGGGCAATCAGCCC. Its translation: CASSIRGNQP. The full CDR3 reads CASSIRGNQPQHF. Supplemented by reference TRBV19 and TRBJ1-5, the full variable domain reads DGGITQSPKYLFRKEGQNVTLSCEQNLNHDAMYWYRQDPGQGLRLIYYSQIVNDFQKGDIAEGYSVSREKKESFPLTVTSAQKNPTAFYLCASSIRGNQPQHFGDGTRLSIL.

This clone was recorded at least ten times. The read falls 3 residues short of the CDR3 end, and the missing part is taken from the germline J gene. The rearrangement uses TRBV19 and TRBJ2-1, with 8 nucleotides matching TRBD1. The CDR3 runs to 17 residues. With 2 bases clipped from V and 4 bases from J, the junction kept 10 bases outside the gene matches. CDR1 and CDR2 from the germline V gene are LNHDA and SQIVND (reference sequence). The covered CDR3 bases are TGTGCCAGTAGTATATCCGGGACAGGAGGCTTTTACAATGAG. Translating gives CASSISGTGGFYNE. The complete CDR3 protein is CASSISGTGGFYNEQFF.

This clone was counted many times. With the read ending 3 residues before the CDR3 end, the germline J gene is used to fill in that end. The chain couples TRBV19 to TRBJ1-6, with 11 bases aligning to TRBD1. After removal of 3 bases from V and 9 bases from J, the junction contained 7 bases not matched to a gene. Germline CDR1 and CDR2: LNHDA and SQIVND (reference sequence). This CDR3 is built from 16 residues. The CDR3 DNA, read in part, is TGTGCCAGTAGTATCATCGGGACAGGGGGAGGTTCACCC. This sequence encodes CASSIIGTGGGSP. The whole CDR3 protein reads CASSIIGTGGGSPLHF.

The sample holds many counts of this clone. Read sequence stops 3 residues before the CDR3 end, and the germline J gene provides the missing end. This rearrangement joins TRBV4-1 to TRBJ2-7, with 8 bases identical to TRBD1. V lost 5 bases to trimming and J lost 5 bases; unmatched junction nucleotides: 8. Germline V gives CDR1 MGHRA, CDR2 YSYEKL. CDR3 size: 14 residues. CDR3 sequence: CASSTTPDRDEQYF. Incomplete CDR3 DNA: TGCGCCAGCAGCACAACGCCGGACAGGGACGAG.

This clone was seen ten or more times. The read ends 3 residues before the CDR3 terminus; that terminus is restored from the germline J gene. J is TRBJ1-6 and V is TRBV19; D might be TRBD1 (6 bases). Looked up from germline, CDR1 is LNHDA and CDR2 is SQIVND (reference sequence). V lost 6 bases to trimming and J lost 6 bases, with 9 bases between them. There are 13 residues in the CDR3. The CDR3 spells CASRTGFNSPLHF. Partial CDR3 DNA: TGTGCCAGTAGGACAGGCTTTAATTCACCC.

This clone was observed at least ten times. The CDR3 end lies 3 residues beyond the end of the read and is filled in from the germline J gene. The chain links TRBV2 to TRBJ2-2, with 7 bases lining up with TRBD2. Germline values: CDR1 SNHLY, CDR2 FYNNEI. There are 14 residues in the CDR3. The J segment lost 9 bases and the V segment lost 5 bases, leaving 9 bases of the junction unmatched. The sequenced part of the CDR3 DNA is TGTGCCAGCAGTCCGTCCGGGGGGATTCGGGAG. Its translation: CASSPSGGIRE. The full CDR3 is CASSPSGGIRELFF.

Many counts were recorded for this clone. The read terminates 3 residues ahead of where the CDR3 ends, so the germline J gene completes it. The J gene is TRBJ1-1, the V gene TRBV14; 7 bases are shared with TRBD1. V lost 3 bases, J lost 1 base, and 5 bases stayed unmatched. Germline V gene lookup returns CDR1 SGHDN and CDR2 FVKESK. The CDR3 runs 15 residues. CDR3 in amino acids: CASSHDGTENTEAFF. The sequenced part of the CDR3 DNA is TGTGCCAGCAGCCACGATGGGACAGAGAACACTGAA.

This clone occurred many times. The read ends 3 residues before the CDR3 terminus; that terminus is restored from the germline J gene. The chain has TRBV29-1 and TRBJ2-5; 7 positions agree with TRBD2. With 7 bases clipped from V and 2 bases from J, the junction kept 10 bases outside the gene matches. The germline CDR1 and CDR2 sequences are SQVTM and ANQGSEA. The CDR3 is 14 amino acids. The CDR3 bases that were read are TGCAGCGCCCGACTAGCCGCTTTACAAGAGACC. Protein product: CSARLAALQET. The complete CDR3 reads CSARLAALQETQYF.

Ten or more counts support this clone. The missing CDR3 end, 3 residues past where the read stops, is filled in from the germline J gene. This chain connects TRBV18 to TRBJ2-1; 12 bases map to TRBD2. CDR1 and CDR2 (germline): KGHSH, LQKENI. With V trimmed by 1 base and J by 5 bases, 6 bases remained unmatched. This CDR3 spans 17 amino acids. CDR3 amino acids: CASSPRSLAGGDNEQFF. The CDR3 bases that were read are TGTGCCAGCTCACCACGGTCCCTAGCGGGGGGGGACAATGAG.

This clone is judged medium-sized. Read data end 3 residues before the CDR3 end; the end is taken from the germline J gene. The chain uses TRBV5-1 and TRBJ1-6; D remains unclear. CDR1 is SGHRS and CDR2 is YFSETQ in the germline V gene. The CDR3 has 18 amino acids. V dropped 3 bases and J dropped 0 bases, with 16 bases sitting between them. CDR3 bases read: TGCGCCAGCAGCTCCCAGGAGGCGGGCGGCTCCTATAATTCACCC. Protein sequence: CASSSQEAGGSYNSP. The whole CDR3 protein reads CASSSQEAGGSYNSPLHF.

This clone came up many times. The read ends 3 residues shy of where the CDR3 ends; the end is completed using the germline J gene. The J gene is TRBJ2-5, the V gene TRBV10-3; D ambiguous. The germline gives CDR1 ENHRY, CDR2 SYGVKD. The CDR3 sequence is 15 residues long. V was pared by 2 bases and J by 1 base, with 11 bases between. CDR3 DNA, as far as it was read: TGTGCCATCAGTGAGGGATCAGGAGTCCAAGAGACC. Translating gives CAISEGSGVQET. The full CDR3 is CAISEGSGVQETQYF.

This clone has a count of ten or more. The sequenced part of the CDR3 DNA is TGCAGCGTTGCTGAGGGGGCCTACACTGAA. Protein product: CSVAEGAYTE. The full CDR3 protein reads CSVAEGAYTEAFF. The chain links TRBV29-1 to TRBJ1-1, with 7 positions matching TRBD1. The CDR3 is cut off 3 residues early in the read; its end comes from the germline J gene. The CDR3 length is 13 residues. The V segment lost 4 bases and the J segment 3 bases; nucleotides outside the gene matches: 5. Germline-derived CDR1 and CDR2 are SQVTM and ANQGSEA.

This clone was counted at least ten times. The observed sequence ends 3 residues before the CDR3 terminus, with the missing tail filled in from the germline J gene. The chain joins TRBV7-6 to TRBJ1-2, with 7 bases aligning to TRBD1. V lost 5 bases, J lost 4 bases, and 7 bases stayed unmatched. Per the germline V gene, CDR1 is SGHVS and CDR2 is FNYEAQ. The CDR3 contains 14 residues. The sequenced CDR3 bases are TGTGCCAGCAGCCCACAGACAGGGATCTATGGC. It is translated as CASSPQTGIYG. The entire CDR3 is CASSPQTGIYGYTF.

Only a few counts were recorded for this clone. With the read ending 3 residues before the CDR3 end, the germline J gene is used to fill in that end. The gene calls are TRBV2 and TRBJ2-7; a possible D gene is TRBD1 (6 bases). The ends were cut back, 1 base at V and 4 bases at J, with 8 bases in the middle. The CDR3 is made up of 13 amino acids. Germline V lookup: CDR1 SNHLY, CDR2 FYNNEI. The part of the CDR3 DNA that was read is TGTGCCAGCAGTGAAGGGACAGCGTACGAG. This translates into CASSEGTAYE. Given in full, the CDR3 is CASSEGTAYEQYF.

At least ten counts were recorded for this clone. Coverage ceases 3 residues before the CDR3 finishes, and the germline J gene fills in the end. This chain connects TRBV19 to TRBJ1-2; 7 bases align to TRBD1. The CDR3 runs 12 residues. Germline values: CDR1 LNHDA, CDR2 SQIVND (reference sequence). Unmatched junction bases numbered 7, after V lost 9 bases and J lost 6 bases. CDR3 DNA, as far as it was read: TGTGCCAGCAGACAGGGTATCGATGGC. It codes for CASRQGIDG. The full CDR3 sequence reads CASRQGIDGYTF.

Ten or more counts support this clone. The DNA ends 3 residues before the CDR3 does, and the rest of the CDR3 is filled in from the germline J gene. V is TRBV11-2 and J is TRBJ1-2; maybe TRBD1 (5 bases). Trimming shortened V by 1 base and J by 4 bases, and 13 bases separated the two germline ends. Per the germline V gene, CDR1 is SGHAT and CDR2 is FQNNGV. The CDR3 is made up of 15 amino acids. CDR3 sequence: CASSLGGLGGYGYTF. The DNA read from the CDR3 is TGTGCCAGCAGCTTAGGGGGCCTCGGGGGCTATGGC. The variable domain in full, completed from reference TRBV11-2 and TRBJ1-2, reads EAGVAQSPRYKIIEKRQSVAFWCNPISGHATLYWYQQILGQGPKLLIQFQNNGVVDDSQLPKDRFSAERLKGVDSTLKIQPAKLEDSAVYLCASSLGGLGGYGYTFGSGTRLTVV.

This clone was seen ten or more times. Read sequence stops 3 residues before the CDR3 end, and the germline J gene provides the missing end. The chain is built from TRBV20-1 and TRBJ2-5; 9 bases line up with TRBD2. This CDR3 has 14 amino acids. CDR1 is DFQATT and CDR2 is SNEGSKA in the germline V gene (reference sequence). The ends lost 3 bases at V and 4 bases at J; junction bases unmatched: 6. CDR3 region: CSARAGGNRETQYF. Partial CDR3 DNA: TGCAGTGCTAGGGCGGGAGGGAACCGAGAGACC.

This clone was counted ten times or more. From the germline J gene comes the end of the CDR3, since the read stops 3 residues before it. This sequence joins TRBV19 and TRBJ1-6; 8 bases line up with TRBD1. The CDR3 length is 16 residues. Germline lookup yields CDR1 LNHDA and CDR2 SQIVND (reference sequence). J was trimmed by 7 bases and V by 3 bases; bases with no gene match: 8. The CDR3 bases that were read are TGTGCCAGTAGTATCGGGTCCAGGACAGGGAATTCACCC. Its protein product is CASSIGSRTGNSP. The whole CDR3 protein is CASSIGSRTGNSPLHF.

In this sample, this clone turned up a few times. The observed sequence ends 3 residues before the CDR3 terminus, with the missing tail filled in from the germline J gene. The chain carries TRBV5-1 and TRBJ1-3, with TRBD1 identical over 9 bases. Germline assignment: CDR1 SGHRS and CDR2 YFSETQ. The V gene end was trimmed by 4 bases and the J gene end by 6 bases; junction bases not matched to a gene: 8. This CDR3 contains 15 residues. The CDR3 spells CASSQTTGGTNTIYF. The part of the CDR3 DNA that was read is TGCGCCAGCAGCCAGACGACAGGGGGGACAAACACC.

This clone was detected many times. Read coverage stops 3 residues before the CDR3 terminus; the germline J gene supplies the remainder. The chain combines TRBV10-3 with TRBJ1-1; D gene unclear. Germline CDR1 and CDR2: ENHRY and SYGVKD. The CDR3 runs to 15 residues. The ends were cut back, 3 bases at V and 1 base at J, with 12 bases in the middle. CDR3 amino acids: CAISDYSRANTEAFF. The CDR3 DNA, read in part, is TGTGCCATCAGTGACTACAGTCGAGCGAACACTGAA.

This clone was detected ten times or more. The read finishes 3 residues shy of the CDR3 end, and the germline J gene is used to complete it. The J gene is TRBJ2-2, the V gene TRBV30; D unclear. The CDR3 contains 12 residues. Looked up from germline, CDR1 is GTSNPN and CDR2 is SVGIG (reference sequence). Trimming left V 1 base short and J 6 bases short, with 6 bases between. The sequenced CDR3 bases are TGTGCCTGGAGTGGAGGCCCCGGGGAG. Translated: CAWSGGPGE. The full CDR3 protein reads CAWSGGPGELFF.

This clone was counted many times. Read data end 3 residues before the CDR3 end; the end is taken from the germline J gene. The genes are TRBV20-1 and TRBJ2-1; possible D gene TRBD1, 5 bases. Trimming removed 5 bases at V and 0 bases at J, with 14 bases between. The CDR3 spans 15 residues. CDR1 is DFQATT and CDR2 is SNEGSKA in the germline V gene (reference sequence). The part of the CDR3 DNA that was read is TGCAGTGCTCAAGACAGCGTGAGCTCCTACAATGAG. It specifies CSAQDSVSSYNE. The CDR3, in full, reads CSAQDSVSSYNEQFF.